The 25 T cell receptor beta chains below all came from one sample that was sequenced in a study of blood T cell repertoires in COVID-19. Repertoires were generated with immunoSEQ multiplex PCR, while TCRdb's copy carries only in-frame clones and drops some. The sample has about 280,000 clones; 85% to 95% are singletons. The sequencing input was PBMCs or T cells enriched from blood (not recorded which). The receptors shown here come from a man aged 35 to 55 who had been exposed to COVID-19.

V usage is TRBV28 and J usage is TRBJ2-4; 9 bases align to TRBD1. The CDR3 covers 13 residues. Germline-derived CDR1 and CDR2 are MDHEN and SYDVKM. V shed 7 bases and J 7 bases; nucleotides not matched to a gene: 5. The CDR3 DNA reads as TGTGCCAGCAAACAGGGGGCTAGGAACATTCAGTACTTC. Its protein is CASKQGARNIQYF.

The chain has TRBV30 and TRBJ2-1; 7 bases align to TRBD2. Germline V gene lookup returns CDR1 GTSNPN and CDR2 SVGIG (reference sequence). The CDR3 is 15 residues long. V shed 1 base, J shed 5 bases, and the junction held 8 bases outside the gene matches. This CDR3 is CAWSALADLHNEQFF. The CDR3 DNA reads TGTGCCTGGAGTGCTCTAGCGGACCTCCACAATGAGCAGTTCTTC.

This chain links TRBV11-2 with TRBJ2-1, with D possibly being TRBD2 (7 bases). Germline V lookup: CDR1 SGHAT, CDR2 FQNNGV. The length of the CDR3 is 15 residues. Trimming stripped 5 bases from V and 9 bases from J, with 20 bases between. The CDR3 here is CASSPRLGGPGEQFF. CDR3 in DNA: TGTGCCAGCAGCCCAAGATTGGGGGGGCCTGGTGAGCAGTTCTTC. Full variable domain (outside the CDR3, taken from reference TRBV11-2 and TRBJ2-1): EAGVAQSPRYKIIEKRQSVAFWCNPISGHATLYWYQQILGQGPKLLIQFQNNGVVDDSQLPKDRFSAERLKGVDSTLKIQPAKLEDSAVYLCASSPRLGGPGEQFFGPGTRLTVL.

The chain combines TRBV30 with TRBJ1-1; 9 nucleotides match TRBD1. The germline V gene encodes CDR1 GTSNPN and CDR2 SVGIG (reference sequence). The CDR3 has 15 amino acids. Trimming cost V 3 bases and J 5 bases; bases outside gene matches: 10. The CDR3 bases are TGTGCCTGGAGACGCCGGGACAGGGATTGGACTGAAGCTTTCTTT. Protein sequence: CAWRRRDRDWTEAFF.

This clone was counted once. The chain links TRBV9 to TRBJ2-1; 13 bases agree with TRBD2. This CDR3 region has 20 residues. J lost 0 bases, V lost 0 bases, and 9 bases had no gene match. Germline-derived CDR1 and CDR2 are SGDLS and YYNGEE. CDR3 in amino acids: CASSVAAGLAGTVSYNEQFF. CDR3 sequence (DNA): TGTGCCAGCAGCGTAGCCGCGGGACTAGCGGGAACAGTCTCCTACAATGAGCAGTTCTTC.

The chain employs TRBV7-3 and TRBJ2-2; 11 nucleotides match TRBD1. CDR1 and CDR2 from the germline V gene are SGHTA and FQGTGA. The CDR3 loop spans 16 amino acids. J lost 5 bases, V lost 1 base, and 3 bases had no gene match. The CDR3 protein is CASSLIGTGGTGELFF. CDR3 nucleotide sequence: TGTGCCAGCAGCTTAATCGGGACAGGGGGTACCGGGGAGCTGTTTTTT. The full variable domain, in which reference TRBV7-3 and TRBJ2-2 provide the parts outside the CDR3, is GAGVSQTPSNKVTEKGKYVELRCDPISGHTALYWYRQSLGQGPEFLIYFQGTGAADDSGLPNDRFFAVRPEGSVSTLKIQRTERGDSAVYLCASSLIGTGGTGELFFGEGSRLTVL.

V usage is TRBV11-1 and J usage is TRBJ2-1; possibly TRBD2 for D (6 bases). The CDR3 totals 16 residues. Germline V gene data show CDR1 as SGHAT and CDR2 as FQDESV (reference sequence). Between the trimmed V and J ends, which lost 5 bases and 5 bases, there was a span of 19 bases. This CDR3 is CASSRNSRDLNNEQFF. The CDR3 DNA follows: TGTGCCAGCAGCCGCAACTCTCGGGACTTAAACAATGAGCAGTTCTTC.

This clone was observed a handful of times. V gene TRBV2 combines with J gene TRBJ2-3; 10 bases match TRBD2. Looked up from germline, CDR1 is SNHLY and CDR2 is FYNNEI. CDR3 length: 14 amino acids. V lost 5 bases, J lost 4 bases, and 3 bases stayed unmatched. The CDR3 coding sequence is TGTGCCAGCAGTTCTAGCGGGAGCCCAGATACGCAGTATTTT. Translation: CASSSSGSPDTQYF.

The rearrangement joins TRBV11-2 to TRBJ1-6, with TRBD1 matching over 7 bases. This CDR3 comprises 15 residues. Germline values: CDR1 SGHAT, CDR2 FQNNGV. V dropped 2 bases and J dropped 8; count of bases not matched to a gene: 6. CDR3 bases: TGTGCCAGCAGCTTATATGGGCAGGGGGATTCACCCCTCCACTTT. Protein: CASSLYGQGDSPLHF.

CDR3 bases: TGTGCCAGCAGTTCAGGGGGCTTGGGCTACACCTTC. Translating gives CASSSGGLGYTF. The chain uses TRBV28 and TRBJ1-2; the match to TRBD1 covers 8 bases. This CDR3 is 12 amino acids long. From germline, CDR1 is MDHEN and CDR2 SYDVKM. V was clipped by 4 bases and J by 8 bases; unmatched bases: 3.

This chain links TRBV4-1 with TRBJ1-4; 7 bases line up with TRBD1. Germline V lookup: CDR1 MGHRA, CDR2 YSYEKL. There are 15 residues in the CDR3. Trimming at V came to 8 bases and at J to 7 bases, leaving 13 bases not matched to a gene. The CDR3 loop is CASAHRDSNTEKLFF. The CDR3 nucleotides read TGCGCCAGCGCCCATCGGGACAGCAACACTGAAAAACTGTTTTTT.

This CDR3 is CASTIVQGEQYF. Here the CDR3 DNA reads TGTGCCAGCACCATAGTGCAGGGCGAGCAGTACTTC. The rearrangement uses TRBV12-3 or TRBV12-4 and TRBJ2-7; the D gene is possibly TRBD1 (5 bases). V lost 7 bases and J lost 6, with 13 bases in between. The CDR3 sequence is 12 residues long.

The chain has TRBV5-4 and TRBJ2-1; 11 bases map to TRBD2. The germline V gene encodes CDR1 SGHNT and CDR2 YYREEE (reference sequence). There are 19 residues in the CDR3. V was clipped by 0 bases and J by 7 bases; unmatched bases: 15. The CDR3 protein is CASSLAILAGGLGGNEQFF. In DNA, the CDR3 is TGTGCCAGCAGCTTGGCTATCCTAGCGGGAGGCCTCGGGGGAAATGAGCAGTTCTTC. The whole variable domain, remainder taken from reference TRBV5-4 and TRBJ2-1, is ETGVTQSPTHLIKTRGQQVTLRCSSQSGHNTVSWYQQALGQGPQFIFQYYREEENGRGNFPPRFSGLQFPNYSSELNVNALELDDSALYLCASSLAILAGGLGGNEQFFGPGTRLTVL.

This chain uses TRBV7-2 with TRBJ2-7; D possibly corresponds to TRBD1 (5 bases). The germline V gene has CDR1 SGHTA and CDR2 FQGNSA. Trimming removed 0 bases at V and 6 bases at J, with 9 bases between. The CDR3 is 13 residues long. The CDR3 sequence is CASSLASGLEQYF. CDR3 in DNA: TGTGCCAGCAGCTTAGCGTCAGGGCTCGAGCAGTACTTC.

The table lists this clone with a count of one. V usage is TRBV18 and J usage is TRBJ2-1; perhaps TRBD2 as D (6 bases). Germline V gene data show CDR1 as KGHSH and CDR2 as LQKENI. This CDR3 comprises 15 residues. V lost 6 bases to trimming and J lost 1 base, with 13 bases between them. CDR3 in amino acids: CASSLGEASYNEQFF. CDR3 bases: TGTGCCAGCTCCCTCGGGGAGGCGTCCTACAATGAGCAGTTCTTC.

The chain combines TRBV7-3 with TRBJ1-3; D is unresolved. V was cut by 5 bases and J by 1 base, with 12 bases left in between. The CDR3 runs 15 residues. Germline CDR1 is SGHTA and CDR2 is FQGTGA. CDR3 region: CASSRTGSSGNTIYF. Written as DNA, the CDR3 is TGTGCCAGCAGCCGTACCGGGAGTTCTGGAAACACCATATATTTT.

This sequence joins TRBV6-1 and TRBJ2-2; no firm D call. This CDR3 spans 14 amino acids. Germline lookup yields CDR1 MNHNS and CDR2 SASEGT. V shed 3 bases and J shed 2 bases, with 7 bases lying between them. The CDR3 region is CASSDRTNTGELFF. CDR3 in DNA: TGTGCCAGCAGTGACCGTACAAACACCGGGGAGCTGTTTTTT.

The genes are TRBV6-5 and TRBJ1-5; D is perhaps TRBD1 (5 bases). CDR1 and CDR2 (germline): MNHEY, SVGAGI. Trimming pared 6 bases from V and 4 bases from J, leaving 13 bases between. This CDR3 has 14 residues. For the CDR3, the DNA is TGTGCCAGCAGCCTGGACACGGATAATCAGCCCCAGCATTTT. Its protein is CASSLDTDNQPQHF.

The chain joins TRBV3-1 (or the pseudogene TRBV3-2) to TRBJ2-2; the D gene is possibly TRBD1 (5 bases). The CDR3 contains 17 residues. Germline V gene sequence: CDR1 LGHDT, CDR2 YNNKEL (reference sequence). Trimming removed 0 bases from V and 2 bases from J, with 13 bases in between. DNA for the CDR3: TGTGCCAGCAGCCAAGAGGGGCGGACACCAAACACCGGGGAGCTGTTTTTT. Residues: CASSQEGRTPNTGELFF.

The chain combines TRBV9 with TRBJ2-3, with D tentatively TRBD1 (5 bases). The CDR3 contains 15 residues. The germline gives CDR1 SGDLS, CDR2 YYNGEE. V was clipped by 5 bases and J by 2 bases, with 15 bases between them. CDR3 protein: CASSYSLQVTDTQYF. In DNA, the CDR3 is TGTGCCAGCAGTTACTCTCTACAGGTCACAGATACGCAGTATTTT.

This chain uses TRBV10-3 with TRBJ1-2; 8 bases agree with TRBD1. Germline CDR1 is ENHRY and CDR2 is SYGVKD. This CDR3 region has 15 residues. Trimming cost V 0 bases and J 5 bases; bases outside gene matches: 5. The CDR3 reads CAISESAQGAYGYTF. For the CDR3, the DNA is TGTGCCATCAGTGAGTCGGCGCAGGGGGCATATGGCTACACCTTC.

The chain links TRBV6-2 or TRBV6-3 to TRBJ2-3; 10 bases are a match to TRBD1. The ends lost 2 bases at V and 2 bases at J; junction bases unmatched: 7. The germline V gene has CDR1 MNHEY and CDR2 SVGEGT. This CDR3 region has 17 residues. The CDR3 region is CASSYTPGQGNTDTQYF. The DNA for the CDR3 is TGTGCCAGCAGTTACACTCCGGGACAGGGGAACACAGATACGCAGTATTTT.

Details on this clone: Other nucleotide sequences from this sample produce the same CDR3. V usage is TRBV5-4 and J usage is TRBJ1-5; 8 bases align to TRBD1. Germline-derived CDR1 and CDR2 are SGHNT and YYREEE (reference sequence). The trim removed 0 bases at V and 1 base at J, leaving 0 bases unmatched. The CDR3 contains 15 residues. The CDR3 sequence is CASSLGQGSNQPQHF. The CDR3 nucleotides read TGTGCCAGCAGCTTGGGACAGGGGAGCAATCAGCCCCAGCATTTT.

The rearrangement joins TRBV6-1 to TRBJ1-2, with no clear D. CDR1 and CDR2 (germline): MNHNS, SASEGT. The CDR3 consists of 16 residues. Trimming took off 1 base at V and 4 bases at J, with 16 bases between the two ends. In nucleotides, the CDR3 is TGTGCCAGCAGTGAAGTATTTAAGGAGCCTGGCTATGGCTACACCTTC. Translated: CASSEVFKEPGYGYTF.

The V gene is TRBV28, the J gene TRBJ1-2, with D hard to call. The V gene lost 5 bases and the J gene lost 0 bases, with 10 bases spanning the gap. This CDR3 spans 14 amino acids. Germline values: CDR1 MDHEN, CDR2 SYDVKM. CDR3 sequence: CASSALAPNYGYTF. CDR3 DNA sequence: TGTGCCAGCAGTGCATTGGCACCTAACTATGGCTACACCTTC.